These T cell receptor beta chains were read from a single sample in a study of T cell changes during pregnancy in multiple sclerosis. Data came from immunoSEQ multiplex PCR; TCRdb stores just in-frame clones and leaves some out. This sample yields 32,000 or so clones, of which roughly 89% are seen a single time; approximately 5% belongs to the top ten. Source: CD8+ T cells from peripheral blood mononuclear cells, taken in the first trimester of pregnancy. Source of these receptors: a female donor with multiple sclerosis, enrolled in a pregnancy study. Each CDR3 is given with its conserved first and last residue. A D gene is named only where the DNA matches it firmly. Clone size is not always given. Where it is, it says once, few, many or a class for expanded clones.

>.|.|TRBV5-6|TRBJ1-1
CASSIVSWGGLTEAFF
TGTGCCAGCAGTATCGTCTCGTGGGGGGGTTTGACTGAAGCTTTCTTT
>.|TRBD2|TRBV19|TRBJ2-5
CASSMTSGSTETQYF
TGTGCCAGTAGTATGACTAGCGGGAGTACCGAGACCCAGTACTTC
>.|TRBD2|TRBV7-9|TRBJ2-3
CASSFPIQLAGGFTDTQYF
TGTGCCAGCAGCTTCCCCATTCAACTAGCGGGAGGATTCACAGATACGCAGTATTTT
>.|.|TRBV13|TRBJ2-1
CASSLVVADEQFF
TGTGCCAGCAGCTTAGTTGTAGCAGATGAGCAGTTCTTC
>.|.|TRBV29-1|TRBJ1-1
CSVEAAEAFF
TGCAGCGTTGAAGCCGCTGAAGCTTTCTTT
>.|TRBD2|TRBV28|TRBJ2-7
CASSLIPSGRNEQYF
TGTGCCAGCAGTTTGATCCCTAGCGGGAGAAACGAGCAGTACTTC
>.|.|TRBV28|TRBJ2-7
CASSLIADSSYEQYF
TGTGCCAGCAGTTTGATTGCGGATAGCTCCTACGAGCAGTACTTC
>.|TRBD1|TRBV9|TRBJ1-1
CASSPRQGMKSEAFF
TGTGCCAGCAGCCCAAGACAGGGGATGAAGTCTGAAGCTTTCTTT
>.|TRBD1|TRBV5-1|TRBJ1-1
CASSYWDRGQRTEAFF
TGCGCCAGCAGCTACTGGGACAGGGGGCAGAGGACTGAAGCTTTCTTT
>.|TRBD2|TRBV27|TRBJ2-1
CASSRFHTGGNNEQFF
TGTGCCAGCAGTCGCTTTCATACGGGAGGGAACAATGAGCAGTTCTTC
>.|.|TRBV7-9|TRBJ2-4
CASSPGVDLAKNIQYF
TGTGCCAGCAGCCCGGGAGTAGACTTAGCCAAAAACATTCAGTACTTC
>.|.|TRBV4-1|TRBJ1-1
CASSQDEWGGIGTEAFF
TGCGCCAGCAGCCAAGACGAGTGGGGGGGAATAGGGACTGAAGCTTTCTTT
>.|.|TRBV7-6|TRBJ2-1
CASSLGSSSYNEQFF
TGTGCCAGCAGCTTAGGTTCGAGCTCCTACAATGAGCAGTTCTTC
>.|.|TRBV7-6|TRBJ2-7
CASSLAPGENEQYF
TGTGCCAGCAGCTTAGCTCCGGGAGAGAACGAGCAGTACTTC
>.|TRBD2|TRBV29-1|TRBJ2-7
CSVEKTSEIYEQYF
TGCAGCGTTGAAAAGACTAGCGAAATCTACGAGCAGTACTTC
>once|TRBD1|TRBV2|TRBJ1-1
CASSEASDRGDTEAFF
TGTGCCAGCAGTGAAGCTTCGGACAGGGGGGATACTGAAGCTTTCTTT
>.|TRBD1|TRBV27|TRBJ1-2
CASSSTGGTFIFTF
TGTGCCAGCAGTTCCACAGGGGGCACCTTCATATTCACCTTC
>.|.|TRBV9|TRBJ1-1
CASSVAPSRGPEAFF
TGTGCCAGCAGCGTAGCTCCGAGCAGGGGACCTGAAGCTTTCTTT
>once|.|TRBV7-9|TRBJ2-1
CASSLVIANEQFF
TGTGCCAGCAGCTTAGTAATAGCGAATGAGCAGTTCTTC
>few|.|TRBV19|TRBJ1-1
CASSWGRGNTEAFF
TGTGCCAGTAGCTGGGGCAGGGGGAACACTGAAGCTTTCTTT
>.|TRBD1|TRBV5-1|TRBJ1-2
CASSLEGQGSWGYTF
TGCGCCAGCAGCTTGGAGGGACAGGGTTCATGGGGCTACACCTTC